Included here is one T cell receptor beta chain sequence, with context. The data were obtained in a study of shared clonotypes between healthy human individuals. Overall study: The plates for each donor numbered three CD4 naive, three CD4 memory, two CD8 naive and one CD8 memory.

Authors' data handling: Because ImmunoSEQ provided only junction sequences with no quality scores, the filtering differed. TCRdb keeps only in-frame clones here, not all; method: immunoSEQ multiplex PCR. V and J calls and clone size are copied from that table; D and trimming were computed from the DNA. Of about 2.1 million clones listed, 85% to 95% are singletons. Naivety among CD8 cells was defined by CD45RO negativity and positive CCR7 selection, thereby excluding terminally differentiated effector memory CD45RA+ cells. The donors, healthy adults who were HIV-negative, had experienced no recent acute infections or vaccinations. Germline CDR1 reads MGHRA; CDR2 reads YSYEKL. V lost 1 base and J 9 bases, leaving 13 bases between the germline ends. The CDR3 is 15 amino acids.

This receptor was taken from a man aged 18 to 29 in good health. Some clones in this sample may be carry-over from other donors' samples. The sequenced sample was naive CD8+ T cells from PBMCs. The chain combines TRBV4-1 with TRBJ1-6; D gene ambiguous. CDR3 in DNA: TGCGCCAGCAGCCAAGTTATCACTGTGACTTCACCCCTCCACTTT. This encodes CASSQVITVTSPLHF.